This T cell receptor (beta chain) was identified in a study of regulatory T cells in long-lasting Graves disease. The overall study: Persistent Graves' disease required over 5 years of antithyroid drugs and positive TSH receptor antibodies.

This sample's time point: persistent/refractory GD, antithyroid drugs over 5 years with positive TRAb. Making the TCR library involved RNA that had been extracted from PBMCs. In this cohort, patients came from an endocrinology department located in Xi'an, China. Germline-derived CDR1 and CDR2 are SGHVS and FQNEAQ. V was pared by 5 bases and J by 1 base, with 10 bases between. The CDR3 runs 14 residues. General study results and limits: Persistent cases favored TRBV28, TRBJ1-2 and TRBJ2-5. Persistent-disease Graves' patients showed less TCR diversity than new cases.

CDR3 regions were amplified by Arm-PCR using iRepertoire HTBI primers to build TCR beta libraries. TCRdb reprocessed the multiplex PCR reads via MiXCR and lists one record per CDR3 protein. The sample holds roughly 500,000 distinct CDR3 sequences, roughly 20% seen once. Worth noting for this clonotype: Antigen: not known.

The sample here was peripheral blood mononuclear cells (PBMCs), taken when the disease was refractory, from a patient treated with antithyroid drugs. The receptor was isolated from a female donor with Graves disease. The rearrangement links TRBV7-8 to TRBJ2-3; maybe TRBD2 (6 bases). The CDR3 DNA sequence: TGTGCCAGCAGCGCGTGGGGGGGCACAGATACGCAGTATTTT. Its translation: CASSAWGGTDTQYF.